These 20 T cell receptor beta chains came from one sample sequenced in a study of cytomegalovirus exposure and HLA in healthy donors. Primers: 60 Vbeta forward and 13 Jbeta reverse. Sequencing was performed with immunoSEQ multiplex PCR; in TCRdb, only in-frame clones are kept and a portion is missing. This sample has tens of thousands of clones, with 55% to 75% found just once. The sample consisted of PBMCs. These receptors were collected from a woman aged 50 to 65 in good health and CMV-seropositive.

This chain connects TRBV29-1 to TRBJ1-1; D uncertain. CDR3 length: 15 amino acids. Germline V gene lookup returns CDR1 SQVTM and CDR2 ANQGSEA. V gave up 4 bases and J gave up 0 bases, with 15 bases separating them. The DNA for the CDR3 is TGCAGCGTTGTTGAGGCAGGTAGCGTGAACACTGAAGCTTTCTTT. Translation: CSVVEAGSVNTEAFF.

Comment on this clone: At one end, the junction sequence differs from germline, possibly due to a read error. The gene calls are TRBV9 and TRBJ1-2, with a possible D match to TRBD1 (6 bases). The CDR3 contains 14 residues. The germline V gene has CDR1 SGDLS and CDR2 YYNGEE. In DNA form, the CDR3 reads TGTGCCAACAGCCCTCTTGGGGGCCACTATGGCTACACCTTC. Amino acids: CANSPLGGHYGYTF.

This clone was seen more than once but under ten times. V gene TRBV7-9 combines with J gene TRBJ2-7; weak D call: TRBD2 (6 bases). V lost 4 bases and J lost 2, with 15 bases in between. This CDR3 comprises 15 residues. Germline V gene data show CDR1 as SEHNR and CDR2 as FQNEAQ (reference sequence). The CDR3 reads CASSSLPGLAYEQYF. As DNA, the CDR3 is TGTGCCAGCAGCTCATTACCGGGACTGGCCTACGAGCAGTACTTC.

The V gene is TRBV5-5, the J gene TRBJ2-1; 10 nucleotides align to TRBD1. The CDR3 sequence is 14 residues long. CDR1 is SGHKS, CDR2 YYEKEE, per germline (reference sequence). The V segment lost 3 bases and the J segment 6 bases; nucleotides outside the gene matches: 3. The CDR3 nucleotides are TGTGCCAGCAGCTATAGACAGGGGGCCAATGAGCAGTTCTTC. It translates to CASSYRQGANEQFF.

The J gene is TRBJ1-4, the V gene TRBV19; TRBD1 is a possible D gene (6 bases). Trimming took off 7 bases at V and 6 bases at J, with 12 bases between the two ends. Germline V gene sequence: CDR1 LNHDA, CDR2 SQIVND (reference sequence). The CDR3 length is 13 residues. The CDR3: CASTSQGYEKLFF. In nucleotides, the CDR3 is TGTGCCAGTACCTCACAGGGTTATGAAAAACTGTTTTTT.

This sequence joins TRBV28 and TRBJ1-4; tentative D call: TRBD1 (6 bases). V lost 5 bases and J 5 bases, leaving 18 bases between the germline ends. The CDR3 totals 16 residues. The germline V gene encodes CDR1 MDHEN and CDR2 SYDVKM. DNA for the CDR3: TGTGCCAGCAGTGAGCGGCCGACAGGCTCCAATGAAAAACTGTTTTTT. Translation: CASSERPTGSNEKLFF. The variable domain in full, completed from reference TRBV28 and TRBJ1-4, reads DVKVTQSSRYLVKRTGEKVFLECVQDMDHENMFWYRQDPGLGLRLIYFSYDVKMKEKGDIPEGYSVSREKKERFSLILESASTNQTSMYLCASSERPTGSNEKLFFGSGTQLSVL.

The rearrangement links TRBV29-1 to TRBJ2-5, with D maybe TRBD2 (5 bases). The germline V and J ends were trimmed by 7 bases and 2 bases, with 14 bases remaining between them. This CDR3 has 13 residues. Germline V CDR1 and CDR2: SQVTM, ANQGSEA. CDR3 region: CSAYGEPQETQYF. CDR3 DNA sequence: TGCAGCGCGTACGGGGAGCCACAAGAGACCCAGTACTTC. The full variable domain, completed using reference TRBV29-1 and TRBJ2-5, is SAVISQKPSRDICQRGTSLTIQCQVDSQVTMMFWYRQQPGQSLTLIATANQGSEATYESGFVIDKFPISRPNLTFSTLTVSNMSPEDSSIYLCSAYGEPQETQYFGPGTRLLVL.

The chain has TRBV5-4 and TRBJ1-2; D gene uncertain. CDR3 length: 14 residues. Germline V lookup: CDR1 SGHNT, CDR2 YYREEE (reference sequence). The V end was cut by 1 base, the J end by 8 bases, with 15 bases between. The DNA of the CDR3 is TGTGCCAGCAGCTTGCCGGGGTCTATGGGGGGCTACACCTTC. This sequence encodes CASSLPGSMGGYTF. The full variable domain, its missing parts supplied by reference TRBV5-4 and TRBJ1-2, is ETGVTQSPTHLIKTRGQQVTLRCSSQSGHNTVSWYQQALGQGPQFIFQYYREEENGRGNFPPRFSGLQFPNYSSELNVNALELDDSALYLCASSLPGSMGGYTFGSGTRLTVV.

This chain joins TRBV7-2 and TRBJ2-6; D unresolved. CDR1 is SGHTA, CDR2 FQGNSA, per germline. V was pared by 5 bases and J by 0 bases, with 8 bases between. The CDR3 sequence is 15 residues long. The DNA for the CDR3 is TGTGCCAGCAGCCCTCCCCCCTCTGGGGCCAACGTCCTGACTTTC. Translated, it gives CASSPPPSGANVLTF.

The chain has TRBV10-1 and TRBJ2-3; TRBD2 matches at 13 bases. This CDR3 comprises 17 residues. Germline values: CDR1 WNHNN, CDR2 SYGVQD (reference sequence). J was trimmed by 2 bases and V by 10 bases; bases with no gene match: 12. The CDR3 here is CATIGLAGAAYTDTQYF. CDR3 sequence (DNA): TGCGCCACCATAGGACTAGCGGGAGCCGCCTACACAGATACGCAGTATTTT.

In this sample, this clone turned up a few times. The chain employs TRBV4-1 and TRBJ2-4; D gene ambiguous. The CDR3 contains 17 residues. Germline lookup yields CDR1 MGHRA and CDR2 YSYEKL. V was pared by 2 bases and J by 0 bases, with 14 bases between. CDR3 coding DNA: TGCGCCAGCAGCCAAACCCCCTCACAGCTAGCCAAAAACATTCAGTACTTC. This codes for CASSQTPSQLAKNIQYF.

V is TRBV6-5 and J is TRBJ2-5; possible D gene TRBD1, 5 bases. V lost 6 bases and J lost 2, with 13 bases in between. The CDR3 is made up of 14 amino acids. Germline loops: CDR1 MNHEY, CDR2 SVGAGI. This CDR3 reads CASRGHDRQETQYF. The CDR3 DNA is TGTGCCAGCAGAGGACATGACAGACAAGAGACCCAGTACTTC.

The CDR3 nucleotides are TGTGCCAGCACCGGGACTAGCGGGAGGATGGCCCACGAGCAGTACTTC. As protein: CASTGTSGRMAHEQYF. This chain connects TRBV6-6 to TRBJ2-7; 15 bases map to TRBD2. The CDR3 is 16 residues long. Germline V gives CDR1 MNHNY, CDR2 SVGAGI (reference sequence). The J segment lost 5 bases and the V segment lost 7 bases, leaving 9 bases of the junction unmatched.

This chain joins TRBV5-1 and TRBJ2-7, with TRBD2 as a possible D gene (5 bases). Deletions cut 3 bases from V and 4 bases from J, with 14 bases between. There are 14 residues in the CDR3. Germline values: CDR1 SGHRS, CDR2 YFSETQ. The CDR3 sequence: CASSSGGPGYEQYF. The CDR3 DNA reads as TGCGCCAGCAGCTCCGGAGGCCCCGGGTACGAGCAGTACTTC.

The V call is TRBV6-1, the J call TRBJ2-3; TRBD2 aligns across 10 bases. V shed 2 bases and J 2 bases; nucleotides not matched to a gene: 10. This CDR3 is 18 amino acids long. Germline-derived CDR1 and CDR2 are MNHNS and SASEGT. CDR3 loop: CASSERGSGRPFTDTQYF. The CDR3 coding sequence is TGTGCCAGCAGTGAAAGAGGTAGCGGGAGGCCGTTCACAGATACGCAGTATTTT.

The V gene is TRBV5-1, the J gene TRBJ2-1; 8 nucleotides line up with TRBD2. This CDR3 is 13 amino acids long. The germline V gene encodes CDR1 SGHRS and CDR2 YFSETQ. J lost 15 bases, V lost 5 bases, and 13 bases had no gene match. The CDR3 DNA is TGCGCCAGCAGGCTGGAACCCGGGAGGGCAGTGTTCTTC. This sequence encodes CASRLEPGRAVFF.

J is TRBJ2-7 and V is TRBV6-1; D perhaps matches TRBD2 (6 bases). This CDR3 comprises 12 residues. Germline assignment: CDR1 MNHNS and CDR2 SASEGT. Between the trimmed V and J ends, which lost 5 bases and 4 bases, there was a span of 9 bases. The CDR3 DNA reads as TGTGCCAGCAGTTGGCGGGAATACGAGCAGTACTTC. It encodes CASSWREYEQYF.

CDR3 in amino acids: CASSPKTDVNIQYF. CDR3 nucleotide sequence: TGTGCCAGCAGCCCTAAGACAGATGTCAACATTCAGTACTTC. The chain is built from TRBV27 and TRBJ2-4, with a tentative D call TRBD1 (5 bases). The ends were cut back, 6 bases at V and 7 bases at J, with 16 bases in the middle. CDR3 size: 14 residues. The germline V gene encodes CDR1 MNHEY and CDR2 SMNVEV (reference sequence).

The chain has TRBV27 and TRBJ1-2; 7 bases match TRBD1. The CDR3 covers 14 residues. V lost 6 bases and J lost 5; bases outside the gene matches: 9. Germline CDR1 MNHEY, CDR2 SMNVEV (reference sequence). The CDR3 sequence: CASRRTGDPYGYTF. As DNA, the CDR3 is TGTGCCAGCAGACGAACAGGGGACCCTTATGGCTACACCTTC.

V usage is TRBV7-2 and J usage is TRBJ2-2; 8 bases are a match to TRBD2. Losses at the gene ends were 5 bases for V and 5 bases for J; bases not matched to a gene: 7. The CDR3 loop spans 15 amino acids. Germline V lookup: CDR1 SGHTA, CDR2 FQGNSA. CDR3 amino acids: CASSKAGARTGELFF. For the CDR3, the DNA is TGTGCCAGCAGCAAAGCGGGAGCGCGGACCGGGGAGCTGTTTTTT. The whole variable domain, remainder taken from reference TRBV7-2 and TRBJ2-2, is GAGVSQSPSNKVTEKGKDVELRCDPISGHTALYWYRQSLGQGLEFLIYFQGNSAPDKSGLPSDRFSAERTGGSVSTLTIQRTQQEDSAVYLCASSKAGARTGELFFGEGSRLTVL.